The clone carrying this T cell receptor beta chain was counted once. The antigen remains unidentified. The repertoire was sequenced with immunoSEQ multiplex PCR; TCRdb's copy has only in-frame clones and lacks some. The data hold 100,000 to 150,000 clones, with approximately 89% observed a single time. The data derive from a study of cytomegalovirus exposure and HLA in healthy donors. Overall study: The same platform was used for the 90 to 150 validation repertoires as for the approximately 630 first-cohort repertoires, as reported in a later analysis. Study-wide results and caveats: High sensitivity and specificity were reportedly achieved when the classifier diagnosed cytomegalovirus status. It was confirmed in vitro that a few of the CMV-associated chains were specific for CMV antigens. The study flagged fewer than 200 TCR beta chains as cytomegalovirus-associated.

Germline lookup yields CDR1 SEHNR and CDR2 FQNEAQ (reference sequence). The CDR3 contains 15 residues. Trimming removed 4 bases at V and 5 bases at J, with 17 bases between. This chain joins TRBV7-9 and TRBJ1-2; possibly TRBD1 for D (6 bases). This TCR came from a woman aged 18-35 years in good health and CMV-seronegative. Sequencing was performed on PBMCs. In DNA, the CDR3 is TGTGCCAGCAGCTCAGCCAGGGGTCCCCGGTATGGCTACACCTTC. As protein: CASSSARGPRYGYTF.